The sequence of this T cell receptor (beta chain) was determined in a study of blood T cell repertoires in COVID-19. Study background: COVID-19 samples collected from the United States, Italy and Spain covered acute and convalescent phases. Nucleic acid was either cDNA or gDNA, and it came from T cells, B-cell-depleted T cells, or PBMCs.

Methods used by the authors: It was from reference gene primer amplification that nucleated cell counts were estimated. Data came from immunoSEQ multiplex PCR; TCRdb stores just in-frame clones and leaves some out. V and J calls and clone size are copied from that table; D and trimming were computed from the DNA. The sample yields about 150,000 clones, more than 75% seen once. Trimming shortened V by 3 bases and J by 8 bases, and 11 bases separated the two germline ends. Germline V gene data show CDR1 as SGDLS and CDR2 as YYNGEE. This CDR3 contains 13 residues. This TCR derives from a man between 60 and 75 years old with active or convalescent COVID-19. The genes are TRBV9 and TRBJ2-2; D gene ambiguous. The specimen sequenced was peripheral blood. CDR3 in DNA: TGTGCCAGCAGCGCCGCGATTGAAGGGGAGCTGTTTTTT. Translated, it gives CASSAAIEGELFF.